These 31 T cell receptor beta chains were sequenced from one sample in a study of kidney transplant recipient with SARS-CoV-2 infection (dated by TCRdb to about 2021). Sequenced using an Illumina MiSeq. TCRdb reran the public reads through fastp at Q25 and MiXCR, keeping productive beta chains. Each CDR3 protein gets just one entry, which takes the most common genes and DNA from the rows behind it. This sample holds 200,000 to 300,000 distinct CDR3 sequences; roughly 26% were observed only once. The ten largest clones represent more than 6.5% of the sample. The time point label of this sample denotes: pre-pandemic baseline sample and day 111 after first positive SARS-CoV-2 test. This specimen consisted of a blood sample, obtained at baseline and between days 110 and 120 from a kidney transplant recipient. The receptors here all came from a young adult male patient who had COVID-19 and was a kidney transplant recipient. In patients who had a transplant, some T cells may come from the graft donor.

As concerns this clonotype: A much larger clonotype is one base distant, so this may be a read error. The rearrangement links TRBV19 to TRBJ1-1; D gene ambiguous. Deletions cut 1 base from V and 4 bases from J, with 13 bases between. The CDR3 runs to 15 residues. Germline V lookup: CDR1 LNHDA, CDR2 SQIVND (reference sequence). CDR3 region: CASSIGMGSGTEAFF. Here the CDR3 DNA reads TGTGCCAGTAGTATAGGAATGGGGTCGGGCACTGAAGCTTTCTTT.

A remark on this clonotype: A much larger clone is a single base away; this may be a read error. The chain employs TRBV6-1 and TRBJ1-2; D gene ambiguous. The CDR3 spans 17 residues. The germline gives CDR1 MNHNS, CDR2 SASEGT. Deletions cut 5 bases from V and 4 bases from J, with 23 bases between. CDR3 bases: TGTGCCAGCAGTCTTAACGGGGAATGTAGAAAGACCTATGGCTACACCTTC. It encodes CASSLNGECRKTYGYTF.

This clonotype occurred a few times. The chain combines TRBV20-1 with TRBJ2-3; TRBD2 aligns across 11 bases. The CDR3 covers 15 residues. Per the germline V gene, CDR1 is DFQATT and CDR2 is SNEGSKA (reference sequence). Losses at the gene ends were 3 bases for V and 5 bases for J; bases not matched to a gene: 7. This CDR3 is CSARPTSGTQDTQYF. The CDR3 DNA reads TGCAGTGCTAGGCCGACTAGCGGGACGCAAGATACGCAGTATTTT.

This clonotype was picked up many times. The chain couples TRBV2 to TRBJ2-6; D not resolved. This CDR3 has 15 amino acids. V shed 8 bases and J shed 0 bases, with 11 bases lying between them. The germline gives CDR1 SNHLY, CDR2 FYNNEI. The CDR3 reads CASELPDSGANVLTF. The CDR3 DNA follows: TGTGCCAGCGAGCTGCCAGACTCTGGGGCCAACGTCCTGACTTTC.

This clonotype showed up many times. The chain carries TRBV9 and TRBJ2-7, with TRBD2 matching 7 bases. Germline loops: CDR1 SGDLS, CDR2 YYNGEE. CDR3 size: 16 residues. V lost 0 bases to trimming and J lost 0 bases; unmatched junction nucleotides: 6. CDR3 sequence (DNA): TGTGCCAGCAGCGTAGGGGGAGGGACCAGCTCCTACGAGCAGTACTTC. This encodes CASSVGGGTSSYEQYF. Full variable domain (outside the CDR3, taken from reference TRBV9 and TRBJ2-7): DSGVTQTPKHLITATGQRVTLRCSPRSGDLSVYWYQQSLDQGLQFLIQYYNGEERAKGNILERFSAQQFPDLHSELNLSSLELGDSALYFCASSVGGGTSSYEQYFGPGTRLTVT.

The sample holds many counts of this clonotype. The CDR3 sequence: CASSGRTLRRKTYGYTF. As DNA, the CDR3 is TGCGCCAGCAGTGGTCGGACGCTACGCAGAAAGACCTATGGCTACACCTTC. This sequence joins TRBV23-1 and TRBJ1-2; the D is unclear. TRBV23-1 is an open reading frame whose function is uncertain. The ends were cut back, 5 bases at V and 4 bases at J, with 23 bases in the middle. The CDR3 covers 17 residues.

This clonotype was counted at least ten times. This sequence joins TRBV4-3 and TRBJ2-7, with TRBD2 matching over 10 bases. The CDR3 length is 17 residues. Unmatched junction bases numbered 13, after V lost 4 bases and J lost 4 bases. Germline-derived CDR1 and CDR2 are LGHNA and YSLEER. The CDR3 DNA sequence: TGCGCCAGCAGCCCTGAATTCCCGGGACTAGCGTTGTACGAGCAGTACTTC. Encoded protein: CASSPEFPGLALYEQYF.

On this clonotype: Given a much more abundant clone one base away, this may be a read error. The V gene is TRBV20-1, the J gene TRBJ1-6; a possible D gene is TRBD1 (6 bases). Trimming took 3 bases from V and 7 from J, leaving 37 bases between them. This CDR3 comprises 22 residues. Germline CDR1 reads DFQATT; CDR2 reads SNEGSKA (reference sequence). CDR3 amino acids: CSARPGLITGNPWTRINSPLHF. CDR3 sequence (DNA): TGCAGTGCTAGGCCAGGACTAATTACAGGGAATCCCTGGACAAGAATAAATTCACCCCTCCACTTT.

This clonotype was detected ten times or more. This chain joins TRBV24-1 and TRBJ1-2, with D hard to call. The V end was cut by 6 bases, the J end by 4 bases, with 23 bases between. Germline CDR1 reads KGHDR; CDR2 reads SFDVKD. The CDR3 extends over 17 amino acids. CDR3 DNA sequence: TGTGCCACCAGTATTAGATTTAGTACCAGAAAGACCTATGGCTACACCTTC. The encoded protein is CATSIRFSTRKTYGYTF.

As for this clonotype: This may come from a read error, since a much larger clone is one base off. This chain links TRBV11-2 with TRBJ2-1, with D unresolved. CDR3 length: 12 amino acids. CDR1 is SGHAT and CDR2 is FQNNGV in the germline V gene. Trimming stripped 5 bases from V and 7 bases from J, with 9 bases between. The DNA for the CDR3 is TGTGCCAGCAGCCCCCATCGGAATGAGCAGTTCTTC. Its translation: CASSPHRNEQFF.

The sample holds many counts of this clonotype. The chain recombines TRBV3-1 with TRBJ1-1, with unresolved D. CDR3 length: 17 amino acids. Looked up from germline, CDR1 is LGHDT and CDR2 is YNNKEL (reference sequence). Trimming took off 5 bases at V and 4 bases at J, with 23 bases between the two ends. DNA for the CDR3: TGTGCCAGCAGCTCTGCAGCTCCCATTTCAATTCGCACTGAAGCTTTCTTT. It specifies CASSSAAPISIRTEAFF.

This rearrangement joins TRBV3-1 to TRBJ2-3; TRBD2 matches 14 bases. Germline-derived CDR1 and CDR2 are LGHDT and YNNKEL (reference sequence). The trim removed 2 bases at V and 9 bases at J, leaving 7 bases unmatched. This CDR3 has 16 residues. As DNA, the CDR3 is TGTGCCAGCAGCCAACACCCGGGACTAGCGGGAGTCACGCAGTATTTT. Protein: CASSQHPGLAGVTQYF.

The sample holds many counts of this clonotype. The J gene is TRBJ1-2, the V gene TRBV10-2; D gene ambiguous. The CDR3 totals 17 residues. Germline assignment: CDR1 WSHSY and CDR2 SAAADI. V was trimmed by 5 bases and J by 4 bases, leaving 23 bases between them. CDR3 in DNA: TGCGCCAGCAGTAAAATGCTCACTTCTAGAAAGACCTATGGCTACACCTTC. This sequence encodes CASSKMLTSRKTYGYTF.

This clonotype occurred many times. The gene calls are TRBV7-1 and TRBJ1-2; no firm D call. TRBV7-1 is annotated as an ORF whose role is uncertain. V was pared by 5 bases and J by 4 bases, with 23 bases between. The CDR3 is 17 residues long. The CDR3 bases are TGTGCCAGCAGCAGGGCTCTTCACGAGGGAAAGACCTATGGCTACACCTTC. It encodes CASSRALHEGKTYGYTF.

As regards this clonotype: Likely a read error: the CDR3 ends without its conserved phenylalanine or tryptophan. The rearrangement joins TRBV2 to TRBJ1-1, with D possibly TRBD1 on 5 matching bases. The germline V gene encodes CDR1 SNHLY and CDR2 FYNNEI. The V end was cut by 5 bases, the J end by 1 base, with 8 bases between. CDR3 size: 13 residues. CDR3 amino acids: CASSLTENTEAFL. The CDR3 DNA is TGTGCCAGCAGTTTGACAGAGAACACTGAAGCTTTCCTT.

The rearrangement links TRBV19 to TRBJ2-3, with 9 bases lining up with TRBD2. V dropped 0 bases and J dropped 1; count of bases not matched to a gene: 2. The CDR3 runs 16 residues. CDR1 and CDR2 from the germline V gene are LNHDA and SQIVND (reference sequence). In DNA, the CDR3 is TGTGCCAGTAGTATAGATCGACTAGCGGGCACAGATACGCAGTATTTT. This codes for CASSIDRLAGTDTQYF. Filled out from reference TRBV19 and TRBJ2-3, the complete variable domain reads DGGITQSPKYLFRKEGQNVTLSCEQNLNHDAMYWYRQDPGQGLRLIYYSQIVNDFQKGDIAEGYSVSREKKESFPLTVTSAQKNPTAFYLCASSIDRLAGTDTQYFGPGTRLTVL.

This clonotype showed up many times. The rearrangement links TRBV3-1 to TRBJ2-5; either TRBD1 or TRBD2 may supply D (6 bases each). The V gene lost 1 base and the J gene lost 5 bases, with 23 bases spanning the gap. Germline V CDR1 and CDR2: LGHDT, YNNKEL (reference sequence). The length of the CDR3 is 18 residues. The CDR3 DNA reads TGTGCCAGCAGCCAAGCAGGGGAGGACGAATTTGATGCGGAGACCCAGTACTTC. Translating it yields CASSQAGEDEFDAETQYF.

This clonotype has ten or more counts. V gene TRBV5-4 combines with J gene TRBJ1-2; D uncertain. This CDR3 has 16 amino acids. Germline-derived CDR1 and CDR2 are SGHNT and YYREEE (reference sequence). V lost 6 bases, J lost 4 bases, and 22 bases lay in between. The CDR3 loop is CASIDIVPGKTYGYTF. The CDR3 DNA sequence: TGTGCCAGCATCGACATCGTACCAGGAAAGACCTATGGCTACACCTTC. Complete variable domain (other parts from reference TRBV5-4 and TRBJ1-2): ETGVTQSPTHLIKTRGQQVTLRCSSQSGHNTVSWYQQALGQGPQFIFQYYREEENGRGNFPPRFSGLQFPNYSSELNVNALELDDSALYLCASIDIVPGKTYGYTFGSGTRLTVV.

Worth noting for this clonotype: Given a much more abundant clone one base away, this may be a read error. The chain joins TRBV28 to TRBJ1-1; tentative D call: TRBD1 (6 bases). Looked up from germline, CDR1 is MDHEN and CDR2 is SYDVKM. The V and J ends lost 8 bases and 4 bases respectively, with 17 bases between them. The CDR3 runs to 14 residues. CDR3 DNA sequence: TGTGCCAGCGGCCTGGGGGGGGCGCTCACTGAAGCTTTCTTT. It translates to CASGLGGALTEAFF.

This clonotype was counted only a few times. The chain carries TRBV14 and TRBJ2-1, with 9 bases lining up with TRBD2. Trimming took 2 bases from V and 9 from J; bases not matched to a gene: 11. The CDR3 contains 16 residues. Germline V gene data show CDR1 as SGHDN and CDR2 as FVKESK. CDR3 in amino acids: CASSQWLLAGSGEQFF. The CDR3 DNA follows: TGTGCCAGCAGCCAATGGCTCCTAGCGGGATCGGGTGAGCAGTTCTTC.

The chain couples TRBV28 to TRBJ2-1, with D possibly matching TRBD2 (6 bases). This CDR3 is built from 15 residues. Germline CDR1 and CDR2: MDHEN and SYDVKM. V was pared by 1 base and J by 6 bases, with 13 bases between. The CDR3 reads CASSLFSREINEQFF. The CDR3 bases are TGTGCCAGCAGTTTATTCTCCCGGGAGATCAATGAGCAGTTCTTC.

This clonotype was counted many times. The genes are TRBV7-9 and TRBJ2-4, with a weak D call TRBD2 (6 bases). Trimming took 2 bases from V and 0 from J, leaving 20 bases between them. This CDR3 has 19 residues. Germline CDR1 is SEHNR and CDR2 is FQNEAQ (reference sequence). Here the CDR3 DNA reads TGTGCCAGCAGCTTATCTCTTGCGGGATCCCCGGGAGCCAAAAACATTCAGTACTTC. Translating it yields CASSLSLAGSPGAKNIQYF.

This clonotype came up many times. This chain joins TRBV4-3 and TRBJ2-2; perhaps TRBD2 as D (5 bases). Germline CDR1 and CDR2: LGHNA and YSLEER. V was trimmed by 4 bases and J by 0 bases, leaving 9 bases between them. CDR3 length: 15 amino acids. As DNA, the CDR3 is TGCGCCAGCAGCCTCGAGACTACGAACACCGGGGAGCTGTTTTTT. This translates into CASSLETTNTGELFF.

This clonotype occurred many times. The V call is TRBV20-1, the J call TRBJ2-6, with 8 bases that match TRBD2. V gave up 3 bases and J gave up 0 bases; unmatched junction bases: 13. Germline V gene lookup returns CDR1 DFQATT and CDR2 SNEGSKA (reference sequence). The CDR3 is made up of 19 amino acids. Here the CDR3 DNA reads TGCAGTGCTAGTCTCAGCGGGAGTTTGGCTCTCTCTGGGGCCAACGTCCTGACTTTC. Translated: CSASLSGSLALSGANVLTF.

This clonotype was seen ten or more times. The rearrangement links TRBV4-2 to TRBJ2-2; 10 positions match TRBD2. The CDR3 length is 17 residues. Germline V gene data show CDR1 as LGHNA and CDR2 as YNFKEQ. Trimming cost V 5 bases and J 3 bases; bases outside gene matches: 9. This CDR3 is CASSFSGGASYTGELFF. CDR3 nucleotide sequence: TGTGCCAGCAGCTTCAGCGGGGGGGCCTCCTACACCGGGGAGCTGTTTTTT.

This clonotype came up many times. The rearrangement links TRBV19 to TRBJ2-4, with D perhaps assigned TRBD1 or TRBD2 (6 bases each). This CDR3 comprises 16 residues. Germline V gene data show CDR1 as LNHDA and CDR2 as SQIVND (reference sequence). Trimming removed 5 bases from V and 3 bases from J, with 17 bases in between. CDR3 sequence reads: CASSFEGGLGKNIQYF. CDR3 coding DNA: TGTGCCAGTAGTTTCGAGGGGGGTTTAGGCAAAAACATTCAGTACTTC.

This clonotype was found many times. The chain carries TRBV3-1 and TRBJ1-1; possible D gene TRBD1, 5 bases. The germline V gene encodes CDR1 LGHDT and CDR2 YNNKEL (reference sequence). V shed 3 bases and J shed 6 bases, with 11 bases lying between them. This CDR3 contains 13 residues. The CDR3: CASSHEGHPEAFF. The CDR3, as DNA: TGTGCCAGCAGCCACGAGGGGCACCCTGAAGCTTTCTTT. Supplemented by reference TRBV3-1 and TRBJ1-1, the full variable domain reads DTAVSQTPKYLVTQMGNDKSIKCEQNLGHDTMYWYKQDSKKFLKIMFSYNNKELIINETVPNRFSPKSPDKAHLNLHINSLELGDSAVYFCASSHEGHPEAFFGQGTRLTVV.

About this clonotype itself: This may arise from a read error, as a much more abundant clone is one base away. CDR3 loop: CSATWTEGDQPQHF. The CDR3 nucleotides read TGCAGTGCGACCTGGACGGAAGGAGATCAGCCCCAGCATTTT. The rearrangement links TRBV20-1 to TRBJ1-5; D gene ambiguous. The CDR3 is 14 residues long. Per germline, CDR1 DFQATT and CDR2 SNEGSKA (reference sequence). The ends were cut back, 6 bases at V and 5 bases at J, with 17 bases in the middle.

This clonotype was seen many times. The V and J genes are TRBV28 and TRBJ2-5, with D unclear. The CDR3 runs to 12 residues. The germline V gene encodes CDR1 MDHEN and CDR2 SYDVKM. The ends were cut back, 6 bases at V and 5 bases at J, with 10 bases in the middle. In DNA form, the CDR3 reads TGTGCCAGCAGCCCAACCAGCGAGACCCAGTACTTC. Protein product: CASSPTSETQYF.

There are many counts of this clonotype. The rearrangement links TRBV12-3 or TRBV12-4 to TRBJ1-2; D is ambiguous. V shed 4 bases and J shed 4 bases, with 22 bases lying between them. The CDR3 totals 17 residues. The CDR3 coding sequence is TGTGCCAGCAGTTCGTGTAACAGCTTCCGAAAGACCTATGGCTACACCTTC. Its translation is CASSSCNSFRKTYGYTF.

In its sample, this clonotype was seen many times. The gene calls are TRBV5-3 and TRBJ2-2; the D gene is possibly TRBD2 (5 bases). TRBV5-3 is classed as an ORF, of uncertain function. This CDR3 is 17 amino acids long. Trimming stripped 4 bases from V and 0 bases from J, with 16 bases between. CDR3 DNA: TGTGCCAGAAGCCTTCGGGAAGCGAACCCGAACACCGGGGAGCTGTTTTTT. This translates into CARSLREANPNTGELFF.